The rows below give T cell receptor beta chains drawn from one sample of a study of early T cells in non-severe SARS-CoV-2 infection. One entry per CDR3 protein results from TCRdb running MiXCR on the 5' RACE reads. The table lists 48,000 or so distinct CDR3 sequences, approximately 6% of them singletons. The sample here was whole blood, taken at baseline. The source is an adult who was a healthcare worker with PCR-confirmed SARS-CoV-2 infection or an uninfected control (not recorded which). Both conserved end residues are part of each CDR3. D genes are given only for firm matches. Only some rows state a clone size, as once, few, many or a class for expanded clones.

clone size	D gene	V gene	J gene	CDR3 DNA	CDR3 protein
many	-	TRBV20-1	TRBJ2-2	TGCAGTGCTAGAGATCCGCAGGGACGGACCGGGGAGCTGTTTTTT	CSARDPQGRTGELFF
many	-	TRBV5-1	TRBJ2-1	TGCGCCAGCAGCTTGAAATCCCGGGACAACAATGAGCAGTTCTTC	CASSLKSRDNNEQFF
many	TRBD2	TRBV28	TRBJ2-1	TGTGCCAGCAGTCCTACTAGCGGACTCTACAATGAGCAGTTCTTC	CASSPTSGLYNEQFF
few	-	TRBV27	TRBJ2-3	TGTGCCAGCAGTTTAAGGCAGATCACAGATACGCAGTATTTT	CASSLRQITDTQYF
many	-	TRBV7-8	TRBJ2-7	TGTGCCAGCAGCTTAGTGGGTAGCGAGCAGTACTTC	CASSLVGSEQYF
-	-	TRBV23-1	TRBJ2-5	TGCGCCAGCAGTCAATCAAGGGGTTCTCAAGAGACCCAGTACTTC	CASSQSRGSQETQYF
few	-	TRBV5-1	TRBJ1-2	TGCGCCAGCAGCGTGATGGACTATGGCTACACCTTC	CASSVMDYGYTF
few	TRBD1	TRBV9	TRBJ2-7	TGTGCCAGCAGCGTAGCTTGGGACAGGACCTACGAGCAGTACTTC	CASSVAWDRTYEQYF
few	TRBD2	TRBV6-5	TRBJ2-4	TGTGCCAGCAGTTACTTTACTAGCGGGAGCGTCCCGGCCAAAAACATTCAGTACTTC	CASSYFTSGSVPAKNIQYF
few	-	TRBV9	TRBJ2-1	TGTGCCAGCAGCGTAGCTAGCGACCCCTACAATGAGCAGTTCTTC	CASSVASDPYNEQFF
-	-	TRBV20-1	TRBJ2-5	TGCAGTGCAACTAGGAAGGAGACCCAGTACTTC	CSATRKETQYF
many	TRBD2	TRBV29-1	TRBJ2-1	TGCAGCGTGGGGGGGAGCTCCTACAATGAGCAGTTCTTC	CSVGGSSYNEQFF
many	TRBD1	TRBV20-1	TRBJ2-7	TGCAGTGCTAGAGAGCTGGACAGGGTCTACGAGCAGTACTTC	CSARELDRVYEQYF
-	-	TRBV20-1	TRBJ2-7	TGCAGTGCCGGAGTGGGACCTTCCTACGAGCAGTACTTC	CSAGVGPSYEQYF
-	TRBD1	TRBV12-3/TRBV12-4	TRBJ1-1	TGTGCCAGCAGTTTGGGGACAGTGAACACTGAAGCTTTCTTT	CASSLGTVNTEAFF
few	-	TRBV7-8	TRBJ2-7	TGTGCCAGCAGCTTAGATCCTGGGATTACCTTCTACGAGCAGTACTTC	CASSLDPGITFYEQYF
-	-	TRBV28	TRBJ1-1	TGTGCCAGCAGTTTTACTGGACTCACAGCTTTCTTT	CASSFTGLTAFF
few	-	TRBV15	TRBJ2-1	TGTGCCACCAGCATCCGTACCCTGGGGGAGCAGTTCTTC	CATSIRTLGEQFF
many	-	TRBV29-1	TRBJ2-3	TGCAGCGTTGAAGTCCCGATAAAGGGAGATACGCAGTATTTT	CSVEVPIKGDTQYF
few	-	TRBV5-1	TRBJ2-1	TGCGCCAGCAGCTTGGGGGTCAACTCCTACAATGAGCAGTTCTTC	CASSLGVNSYNEQFF
many	-	TRBV6-6	TRBJ2-7	TGTGCCAGCAGTTCGGCCCGCCGGGGCAGCCCCTACGAGCAGTACTTC	CASSSARRGSPYEQYF
many	-	TRBV18	TRBJ1-1	TGTGCCAGCTCCCCCCCCTTGACAGGCAACACTGAAGCTTTCTTT	CASSPPLTGNTEAFF
-	-	TRBV27	TRBJ1-1	TGTGCCAGCAGTCCGGGCACCCTAAGGAACACTGAAGCTTTCTTT	CASSPGTLRNTEAFF
-	-	TRBV10-3	TRBJ2-5	TGTGCCATCAGAGCACAACCGGGACATCAAGAGACCCAGTACTTC	CAIRAQPGHQETQYF
many	-	TRBV29-1	TRBJ2-5	TGCAGCGTCCTAGAGGGCACGAAGACCCAGTACTTC	CSVLEGTKTQYF
many	TRBD2	TRBV6-5	TRBJ2-1	TGTGCCAGCAGTTACTCGGCACTAGCGGGAGCATGGACTAATGAGCAGTTCTTC	CASSYSALAGAWTNEQFF
-	-	TRBV7-2	TRBJ2-7	TGTGCCAGCAGCTTAGCAGAAGGGACAAAGTTCTACGAGCAGTACTTC	CASSLAEGTKFYEQYF
many	-	TRBV6-6	TRBJ2-3	TGTGCCAGCAGTTTCCTCGGACAGACCTTCACAGATACGCAGTATTTT	CASSFLGQTFTDTQYF
-	TRBD1	TRBV3-1	TRBJ1-2	TGTGCCAGCAGCCAAGCAAACAGGGGGCATGGCTATGGCTACACCTTC	CASSQANRGHGYGYTF
many	-	TRBV19	TRBJ1-5	TGTGCCAGTAGTACCCGGGCCACCGGGGATCAGCCCCAGCATTTT	CASSTRATGDQPQHF